This TCR beta chain originates from a study of T cell responses to AZD1222 COVID-19 vaccine. Study findings and constraints: At baseline, just a handful of AZD1222 recipients tested seropositive. There were mostly white British donors and more females than males, and clonal diversity was possibly underestimated. Repertoire sampling was restricted to post-peak T cell response timepoints.

The method was immunoSEQ multiplex PCR; TCRdb's version includes in-frame clones alone and lacks a portion of them. The sample carries tens of thousands of clones, 88% recorded once. On this clone itself: The antigen remains unidentified.

Source: peripheral blood, taken on day 0 of MenACWY control vaccination. This sequence was found in an adult in good health.

The DNA of the CDR3 is TGTGCCAGCAGCTTGGTGGCTCTCTATGGCTACACCTTC. Translation gives CASSLVALYGYTF. The V call is TRBV7-2, the J call TRBJ1-2; unclear D gene. Germline values: CDR1 SGHTA, CDR2 FQGNSA. V shed 3 bases and J shed 4 bases, with 9 bases lying between them. The CDR3 runs 13 residues.